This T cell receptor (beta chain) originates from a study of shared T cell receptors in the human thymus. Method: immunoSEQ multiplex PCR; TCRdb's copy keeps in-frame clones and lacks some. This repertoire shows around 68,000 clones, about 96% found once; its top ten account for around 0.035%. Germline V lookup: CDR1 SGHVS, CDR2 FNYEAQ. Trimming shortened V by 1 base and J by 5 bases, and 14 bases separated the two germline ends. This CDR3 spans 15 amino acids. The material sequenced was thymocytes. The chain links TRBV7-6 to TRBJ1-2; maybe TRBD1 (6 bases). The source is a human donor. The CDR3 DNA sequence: TGTGCCAGCAGCTTAGATGTCAGGGGAGGGTATGGCTACACCTTC. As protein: CASSLDVRGGYGYTF. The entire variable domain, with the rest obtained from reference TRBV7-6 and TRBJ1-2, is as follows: GAGVSQSPRYKVTKRGQDVALRCDPISGHVSLYWYRQALGQGPEFLTYFNYEAQQDKSGLPNDRFSAERPEGSISTLTIQRTEQRDSAMYRCASSLDVRGGYGYTFGSGTRLTVV.